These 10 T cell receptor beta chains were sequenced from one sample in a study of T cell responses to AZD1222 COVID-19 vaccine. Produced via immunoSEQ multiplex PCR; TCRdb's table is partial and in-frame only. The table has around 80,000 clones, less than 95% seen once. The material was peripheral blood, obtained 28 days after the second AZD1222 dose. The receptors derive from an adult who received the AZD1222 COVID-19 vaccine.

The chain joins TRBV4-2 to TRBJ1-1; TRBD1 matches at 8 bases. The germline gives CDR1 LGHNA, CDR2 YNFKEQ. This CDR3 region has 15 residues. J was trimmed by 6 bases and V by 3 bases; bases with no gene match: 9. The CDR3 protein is CASSQRDRREAEAFF. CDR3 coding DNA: TGTGCCAGCAGCCAGAGGGACAGGAGAGAGGCTGAAGCTTTCTTT.

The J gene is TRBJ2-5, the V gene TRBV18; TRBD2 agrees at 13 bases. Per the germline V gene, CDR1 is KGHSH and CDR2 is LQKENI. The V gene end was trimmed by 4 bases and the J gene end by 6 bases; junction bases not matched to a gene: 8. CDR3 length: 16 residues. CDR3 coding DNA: TGTGCCAGCTCACTTCCGGGACTAGCGGGATCGAAGACCCAGTACTTC. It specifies CASSLPGLAGSKTQYF.

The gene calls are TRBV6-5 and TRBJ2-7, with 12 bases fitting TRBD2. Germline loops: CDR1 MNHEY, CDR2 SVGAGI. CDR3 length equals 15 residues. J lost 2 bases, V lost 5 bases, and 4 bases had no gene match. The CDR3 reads CASSMPSGRAYEQYF. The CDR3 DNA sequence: TGTGCCAGCAGTATGCCTAGCGGGAGGGCCTACGAGCAGTACTTC.

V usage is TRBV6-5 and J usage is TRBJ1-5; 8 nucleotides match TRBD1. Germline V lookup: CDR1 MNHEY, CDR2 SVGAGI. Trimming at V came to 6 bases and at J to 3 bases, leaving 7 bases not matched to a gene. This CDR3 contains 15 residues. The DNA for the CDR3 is TGTGCCAGCAGAGCAGGGACAGGAAACAATCAGCCCCAGCATTTT. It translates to CASRAGTGNNQPQHF.

The CDR3 sequence: CASSVGQGVGQPQHF. For the CDR3, the DNA is TGTGCCAGCAGCGTAGGTCAGGGGGTCGGTCAGCCCCAGCATTTT. The genes are TRBV9 and TRBJ1-5, with 7 bases identical to TRBD1. With V trimmed by 0 bases and J by 6 bases, 6 bases remained unmatched. CDR1 is SGDLS, CDR2 YYNGEE, per germline. This CDR3 has 15 amino acids.

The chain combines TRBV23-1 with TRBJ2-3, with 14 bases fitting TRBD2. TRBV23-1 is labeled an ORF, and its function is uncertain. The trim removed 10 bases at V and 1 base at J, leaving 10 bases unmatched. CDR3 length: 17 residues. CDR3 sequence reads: CATQRTSGRHGTDTQYF. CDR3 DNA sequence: TGCGCCACCCAGAGGACTAGCGGGAGGCACGGCACAGATACGCAGTATTTT.

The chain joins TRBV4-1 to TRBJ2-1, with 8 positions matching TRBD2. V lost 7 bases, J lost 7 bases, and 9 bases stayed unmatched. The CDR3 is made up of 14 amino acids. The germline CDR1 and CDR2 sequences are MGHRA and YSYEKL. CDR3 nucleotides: TGCGCCAGCACCCAGGCGGGGGGTGGGAATGAGCAGTTCTTC. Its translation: CASTQAGGGNEQFF.

DNA for the CDR3: TGTGCCACCAGTGAGCCGGGGCTACGGCAGCCCCAGCATTTT. This encodes CATSEPGLRQPQHF. The V call is TRBV24-1, the J call TRBJ1-5; maybe TRBD1 (5 bases). The V gene's germline CDR1 is KGHDR and CDR2 SFDVKD. The CDR3 has 14 residues. Deletions cut 4 bases from V and 7 bases from J, with 13 bases between.

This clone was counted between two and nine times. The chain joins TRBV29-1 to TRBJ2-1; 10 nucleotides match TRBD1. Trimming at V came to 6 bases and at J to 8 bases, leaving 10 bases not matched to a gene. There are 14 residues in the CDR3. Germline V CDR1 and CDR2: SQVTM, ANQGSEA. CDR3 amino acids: CSVIRDRGSHEQFF. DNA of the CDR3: TGCAGCGTCATCCGGGACAGGGGATCCCATGAGCAGTTCTTC.

CDR3 nucleotide sequence: TGTGCCTGGGGTGGAAACACCATATATTTT. It yields the protein CAWGGNTIYF. The chain joins TRBV30 to TRBJ1-3; D not certain. The CDR3 is 10 amino acids. V lost 5 bases to trimming and J lost 3 bases, with 2 bases between them. CDR1 and CDR2 from the germline V gene are GTSNPN and SVGIG (reference sequence).